This T cell receptor beta chain was captured by sequencing in a study of breast tumors, draining lymph nodes, adjacent tissues. This clonotype was picked up many times. What it recognizes is unknown. TCRdb re-derived calls from the multiplex PCR reads in MiXCR, one entry per CDR3 protein. There are 70,000 to 85,000 distinct CDR3 sequences in the sample; under 25% occur only once, and about 2.2% lies in the top ten. The study's findings and limits: Luminal-like breast cancer showed significantly higher tumor–nontumor repertoire similarity than basal-like. Findings are consistent with lymph node origin and intratumoral expansion of most tumor T cells. Tumor TCR diversity was below lymph nodes but above nontumor tissue.

Breast cancer patients provided tissue from their axillary draining lymph nodes. V lost 4 bases, J lost 6 bases, and 9 bases stayed unmatched. The CDR3 is made up of 15 amino acids. From germline, CDR1 is SGHRS and CDR2 YFSETQ. The sequence came from a female donor with breast cancer. Some clones in this sample may be carry-over from other donors' samples. The chain links TRBV5-1 to TRBJ2-7, with 11 bases identical to TRBD2. The sample comprised axillary lymph node tissue. Here the CDR3 reads CASSPVVAGGGEQYF. The CDR3 nucleotides read TGCGCCAGCAGCCCGGTGGTAGCGGGAGGGGGCGAGCAGTACTTC.